This T cell receptor (beta chain) was identified during a study of blood T cell repertoires in COVID-19. Using immunoSEQ multiplex PCR, the repertoire was profiled, and TCRdb retains in-frame clones only, with some absent. The sample comprises about 140,000 clones, around 87% of which are singletons, and about 11% rests with the top ten. The germline CDR1 and CDR2 sequences are KGHSH and LQKENI. The CDR3 runs to 13 residues. V was pared by 2 bases and J by 7 bases, with 3 bases of the junction left unmatched. Sample: PBMCs or T cells enriched from blood (not recorded which). This receptor was obtained from a man in his sixties who had recovered from COVID-19. The gene calls are TRBV18 and TRBJ1-1; TRBD1 agrees at 8 bases. This chain's CDR3 is CASSPTGGIEAFF. Written as DNA, the CDR3 is TGTGCCAGCTCACCAACAGGGGGGATTGAAGCTTTCTTT.